The 24 T cell receptor beta chains below were found in one sample sequenced in a study of blood T cell repertoires in COVID-19 (dated by TCRdb to the early 2020s). Libraries were built with the immunoSEQ multiplex PCR assay. TCRdb limited this immuneACCESS table to in-frame rearrangements with V and J called. A share of clones is missing; checked studies link under half to unresolved V genes, and the rest is unexplained. The sample contains 55,000 to 65,000 clones, around 80% of them found a single time. Roughly 5.6% of the sample goes to the ten largest clones. The sample comprised peripheral blood. The receptors originated from a woman in her fifties or sixties with acute or convalescent COVID-19.

The chain recombines TRBV5-1 with TRBJ2-1, with a possible D match to TRBD1 (5 bases). The germline V and J ends were trimmed by 0 bases and 4 bases, with 5 bases remaining between them. Germline CDR1 reads SGHRS; CDR2 reads YFSETQ. The CDR3 length is 13 residues. This CDR3 reads CASSLGQYNEQFF. The CDR3 region has the DNA TGCGCCAGCAGCTTGGGACAGTACAATGAGCAGTTCTTC.

The V gene is TRBV25-1, the J gene TRBJ1-4, with 7 bases fitting TRBD1. The V gene end was trimmed by 2 bases and the J gene end by 4 bases; junction bases not matched to a gene: 4. The CDR3 extends over 15 amino acids. Per the germline V gene, CDR1 is MGHDK and CDR2 is SYGVNS. This CDR3 is CASSETGVHNEKLFF. In DNA form, the CDR3 reads TGTGCCAGCAGTGAAACAGGGGTCCATAATGAAAAACTGTTTTTT.

The V and J genes are TRBV10-2 and TRBJ2-2; the D is unclear. There are 16 residues in the CDR3. Germline CDR1 WSHSY, CDR2 SAAADI. V shed 7 bases and J shed 3 bases, with 18 bases lying between them. CDR3 in amino acids: CASKLLPSTHTGELFF. As DNA, the CDR3 is TGCGCCAGCAAACTATTGCCGAGTACCCACACCGGGGAGCTGTTTTTT.

The chain uses TRBV12-3 or TRBV12-4 and TRBJ2-7; D not resolved. The CDR3 contains 12 residues. V was shortened by 5 bases and J by 4 bases, with 9 bases between the two germline ends. The CDR3 region has the DNA TGTGCCAGCAGTACCAGACAATACGAGCAGTACTTC. Protein product: CASSTRQYEQYF.

The V gene is TRBV5-4, the J gene TRBJ1-6, with a weak D call TRBD1 (6 bases). Trimming took 6 bases from V and 7 from J, leaving 20 bases between them. Germline values: CDR1 SGHNT, CDR2 YYREEE (reference sequence). This CDR3 is built from 16 residues. The CDR3 region is CASTLGRGQLNSPLHF. DNA of the CDR3: TGTGCCAGCACCCTGGGGAGAGGACAGCTCAATTCACCCCTCCACTTT.

The rearrangement joins TRBV10-3 to TRBJ2-7; 7 positions agree with TRBD1. The CDR3 is 14 residues long. Germline lookup yields CDR1 ENHRY and CDR2 SYGVKD. With V trimmed by 5 bases and J by 3 bases, 7 bases remained unmatched. CDR3 sequence (DNA): TGTGCCATCAGTAAGGGGGCCATTAACTACGAGCAGTACTTC. Translated, it gives CAISKGAINYEQYF.

The V and J genes are TRBV4-2 and TRBJ1-5, with 8 positions matching TRBD1. CDR1 and CDR2 (germline): LGHNA, YNFKEQ. With 4 bases clipped from V and 7 bases from J, the junction kept 12 bases outside the gene matches. CDR3 length: 16 amino acids. The CDR3 DNA follows: TGTGCCAGCAGCCTGGACGGACAGGGAGCAGGCCAGCCCCAGCATTTT. Translating gives CASSLDGQGAGQPQHF.

There are a few counts of this clone. This chain uses TRBV9 with TRBJ2-7; 7 bases map to TRBD2. The trim removed 0 bases at V and 3 bases at J, leaving 6 bases unmatched. From germline, CDR1 is SGDLS and CDR2 YYNGEE. The CDR3 totals 15 residues. DNA of the CDR3: TGTGCCAGCAGCGTAGGCCTAGCGGATGACTACGAGCAGTACTTC. Translation: CASSVGLADDYEQYF.

The rearrangement links TRBV3-1 (or the pseudogene TRBV3-2) to TRBJ1-2; TRBD1 matches 8 bases. After removal of 4 bases from V and 5 bases from J, the junction contained 6 bases not matched to a gene. The germline gives CDR1 LGHDT, CDR2 YNNKEL (reference sequence). This CDR3 is 14 amino acids long. The CDR3: CASSPDRGGYGYTF. The CDR3 bases are TGTGCCAGCAGCCCCGACAGGGGAGGGTATGGCTACACCTTC.

This sequence joins TRBV18 and TRBJ1-3; D not resolved. The CDR3 is 16 amino acids. V shed 0 bases and J shed 0 bases, with 9 bases lying between them. Germline CDR1 KGHSH, CDR2 LQKENI. The CDR3 DNA reads as TGTGCCAGCTCACCACCATGGGCCCTCTCTGGAAACACCATATATTTT. It specifies CASSPPWALSGNTIYF.

This clone appeared once. The V and J genes are TRBV27 and TRBJ1-1; TRBD1 matches at 7 bases. This CDR3 is 14 amino acids long. Germline V gives CDR1 MNHEY, CDR2 SMNVEV (reference sequence). Trimming took 5 bases from V and 4 from J; bases not matched to a gene: 7. The CDR3 here is CASSQQGVATEAFF. The CDR3 DNA is TGTGCCAGCAGTCAGCAGGGGGTCGCCACTGAAGCTTTCTTT.

This chain links TRBV5-4 with TRBJ2-7, with D perhaps matching TRBD2 (6 bases). The CDR3 consists of 15 residues. CDR1 and CDR2 (germline): SGHNT, YYREEE (reference sequence). Trimming removed 0 bases from V and 1 base from J, with 11 bases in between. CDR3 bases: TGTGCCAGCAGCTTGGATGGGGGAGGATCCTACGAGCAGTACTTC. The encoded protein is CASSLDGGGSYEQYF.

This clone has a handful of counts. The chain couples TRBV12-3 or TRBV12-4 to TRBJ1-2; D is possibly TRBD1 (5 bases). Trimming stripped 5 bases from V and 8 bases from J, with 15 bases between. The CDR3 is 13 residues long. The CDR3 DNA reads as TGTGCCAGCAGTCTCAATGACAGATTCGGCTACACCTTC. Translating gives CASSLNDRFGYTF.

CDR3 nucleotides: TGTGCCAGCAGTGAGTGGGGGACAGGGGAACGGCCTAACTATGGCTACACCTTC. This encodes CASSEWGTGERPNYGYTF. The chain uses TRBV25-1 and TRBJ1-2, with 10 nucleotides matching TRBD1. V gave up 3 bases and J gave up 0 bases; unmatched junction bases: 10. This CDR3 spans 18 amino acids. In germline, CDR1 is MGHDK, CDR2 SYGVNS.

Only a few counts were recorded for this clone. The V and J genes are TRBV10-1 and TRBJ2-7; 8 nucleotides align to TRBD2. CDR1 is WNHNN, CDR2 SYGVQD, per germline (reference sequence). V shed 8 bases, J shed 1 base, and the junction held 7 bases outside the gene matches. This CDR3 is 14 amino acids long. CDR3 DNA: TGCGCCAGCTCCCCCGGGGGGGTATCCTACGAGCAGTACTTC. Its translation: CASSPGGVSYEQYF.

The gene calls are TRBV9 and TRBJ2-7, with no clear D. Germline values: CDR1 SGDLS, CDR2 YYNGEE. Between the trimmed V and J ends, which lost 0 bases and 9 bases, there was a span of 19 bases. CDR3 length equals 15 residues. DNA of the CDR3: TGTGCCAGCAGCGTAGAAGCAACCTCAGGTATCGGGCAGTACTTC. This sequence encodes CASSVEATSGIGQYF. Based on the CDR3 plus reference TRBV9 and TRBJ2-7, the full variable domain is DSGVTQTPKHLITATGQRVTLRCSPRSGDLSVYWYQQSLDQGLQFLIQYYNGEERAKGNILERFSAQQFPDLHSELNLSSLELGDSALYFCASSVEATSGIGQYFGPGTRLTVT.

This sequence joins TRBV6-5 and TRBJ1-1; D may be TRBD1 (5 bases). Germline V gene lookup returns CDR1 MNHEY and CDR2 SVGAGI. This CDR3 has 13 amino acids. V was trimmed by 6 bases and J by 6 bases, leaving 14 bases between them. This CDR3 reads CASSKPQGAEAFF. CDR3 bases: TGTGCCAGCAGCAAACCTCAGGGCGCTGAAGCTTTCTTT.

This chain connects TRBV24-1 to TRBJ1-5; D is unclear. Germline CDR1 and CDR2: KGHDR and SFDVKD. This CDR3 is 13 amino acids long. V dropped 12 bases and J dropped 6 bases, with 17 bases sitting between them. The CDR3, as DNA: TGTGCCCCCGATTTCCGGGGATGTCAGCCCCAGCATTTT. Translating gives CAPDFRGCQPQHF.

This rearrangement joins TRBV6-1 to TRBJ2-5, with D uncertain. This CDR3 is built from 13 residues. Trimming pared 2 bases from V and 5 bases from J, leaving 9 bases between. Per the germline V gene, CDR1 is MNHNS and CDR2 is SASEGT. CDR3 loop: CASSEIRPETQYF. The CDR3 coding sequence is TGTGCCAGCAGTGAAATCAGGCCGGAGACCCAGTACTTC.

This rearrangement joins TRBV9 to TRBJ1-6, with 8 nucleotides matching TRBD1. There are 16 residues in the CDR3. Germline V gene lookup returns CDR1 SGDLS and CDR2 YYNGEE. The junction had 11 bases not matched to a gene; V was cut back by 2 bases and J by 10 bases. CDR3 in DNA: TGTGCCAGCAGCGTCGGACAGGGCAGGGGGGAGTCACCCCTCCACTTT. Translated: CASSVGQGRGESPLHF. Variable domain in full (rest from reference TRBV9 and TRBJ1-6): DSGVTQTPKHLITATGQRVTLRCSPRSGDLSVYWYQQSLDQGLQFLIQYYNGEERAKGNILERFSAQQFPDLHSELNLSSLELGDSALYFCASSVGQGRGESPLHFGNGTRLTVT.

The chain couples TRBV6-6 to TRBJ1-1; 10 bases are a match to TRBD1. V lost 5 bases to trimming and J lost 4 bases; unmatched junction nucleotides: 7. The CDR3 has 15 residues. The germline V gene has CDR1 MNHNY and CDR2 SVGAGI (reference sequence). The DNA for the CDR3 is TGTGCCAGCAGTCGAGGACAGGGGGAGGGCACTGAAGCTTTCTTT. The encoded protein is CASSRGQGEGTEAFF.

V gene TRBV4-1 combines with J gene TRBJ1-1; 8 positions match TRBD1. V gave up 3 bases and J gave up 4 bases; unmatched junction bases: 4. The germline gives CDR1 MGHRA, CDR2 YSYEKL. CDR3 length equals 14 residues. The CDR3 region has the DNA TGCGCCAGCAGCCAGGGACAGGTGCGCACTGAAGCTTTCTTT. Its protein product is CASSQGQVRTEAFF.

The rearrangement uses TRBV6-5 and TRBJ1-2; 8 bases are shared with TRBD1. V lost 10 bases, J lost 8 bases, and 12 bases stayed unmatched. Germline V gene sequence: CDR1 MNHEY, CDR2 SVGAGI. This CDR3 has 13 residues. CDR3 in amino acids: CATTGLQGGGYTF. Written as DNA, the CDR3 is TGTGCCACCACAGGATTACAGGGGGGAGGCTACACCTTC.

V is TRBV5-1 and J is TRBJ1-2; 9 bases are a match to TRBD1. Trimming at V came to 3 bases and at J to 2 bases, leaving 11 bases not matched to a gene. Germline V gene sequence: CDR1 SGHRS, CDR2 YFSETQ. The length of the CDR3 is 17 residues. The CDR3 DNA is TGCGCCAGCAGCTCGAGGTTGGCCGGACAGGGGAACTATGGCTACACCTTC. Translation: CASSSRLAGQGNYGYTF.